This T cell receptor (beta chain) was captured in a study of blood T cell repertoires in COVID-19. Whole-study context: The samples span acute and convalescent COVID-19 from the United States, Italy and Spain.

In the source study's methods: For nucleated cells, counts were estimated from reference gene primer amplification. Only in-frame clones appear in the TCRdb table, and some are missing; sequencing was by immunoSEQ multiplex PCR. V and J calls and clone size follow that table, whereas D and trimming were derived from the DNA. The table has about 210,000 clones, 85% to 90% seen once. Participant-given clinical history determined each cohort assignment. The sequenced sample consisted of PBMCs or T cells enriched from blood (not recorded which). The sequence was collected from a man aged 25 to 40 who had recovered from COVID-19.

The CDR3 nucleotides are TGTGCCAGCAGCGTAGAGGCCAGCGGGGTTACAGATACGCAGTATTTT. This codes for CASSVEASGVTDTQYF. The V call is TRBV9, the J call TRBJ2-3; TRBD2 agrees at 7 bases. J was trimmed by 3 bases and V by 0 bases; bases with no gene match: 7. The CDR3 is made up of 16 amino acids. Germline V gene sequence: CDR1 SGDLS, CDR2 YYNGEE.